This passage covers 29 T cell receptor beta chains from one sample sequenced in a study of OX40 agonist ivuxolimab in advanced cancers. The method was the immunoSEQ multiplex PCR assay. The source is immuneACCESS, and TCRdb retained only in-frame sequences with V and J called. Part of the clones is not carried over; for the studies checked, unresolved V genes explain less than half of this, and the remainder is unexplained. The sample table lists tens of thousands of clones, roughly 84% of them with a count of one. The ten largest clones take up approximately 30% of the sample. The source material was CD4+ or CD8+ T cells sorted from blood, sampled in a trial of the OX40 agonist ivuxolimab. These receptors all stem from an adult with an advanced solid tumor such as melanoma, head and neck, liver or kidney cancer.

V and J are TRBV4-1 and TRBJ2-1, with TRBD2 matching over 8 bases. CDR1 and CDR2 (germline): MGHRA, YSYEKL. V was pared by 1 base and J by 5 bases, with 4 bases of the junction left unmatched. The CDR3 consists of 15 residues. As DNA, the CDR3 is TGCGCCAGCAGCCAAGCGGGACTAGGGCACAATGAGCAGTTCTTC. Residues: CASSQAGLGHNEQFF.

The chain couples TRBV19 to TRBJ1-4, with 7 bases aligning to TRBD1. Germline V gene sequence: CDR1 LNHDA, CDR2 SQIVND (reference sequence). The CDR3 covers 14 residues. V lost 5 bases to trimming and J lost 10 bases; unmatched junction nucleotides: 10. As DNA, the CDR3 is TGTGCCAGTAGTCCGGGACAGTTGTTGGGAAAACTGTTTTTT. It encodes CASSPGQLLGKLFF.

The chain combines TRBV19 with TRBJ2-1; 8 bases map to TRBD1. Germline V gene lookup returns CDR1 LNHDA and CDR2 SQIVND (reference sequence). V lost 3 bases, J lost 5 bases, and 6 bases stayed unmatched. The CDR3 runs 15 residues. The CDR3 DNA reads TGTGCCAGTAGTATTGGGGGGACAGGAGACAATGAGCAGTTCTTC. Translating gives CASSIGGTGDNEQFF.

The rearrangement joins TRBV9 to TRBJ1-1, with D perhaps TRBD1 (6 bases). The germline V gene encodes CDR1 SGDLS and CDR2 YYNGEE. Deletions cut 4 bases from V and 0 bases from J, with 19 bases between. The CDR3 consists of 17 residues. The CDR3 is CASSPTSGTRMNTEAFF. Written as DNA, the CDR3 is TGTGCCAGCAGCCCAACCTCCGGGACAAGGATGAACACTGAAGCTTTCTTT.

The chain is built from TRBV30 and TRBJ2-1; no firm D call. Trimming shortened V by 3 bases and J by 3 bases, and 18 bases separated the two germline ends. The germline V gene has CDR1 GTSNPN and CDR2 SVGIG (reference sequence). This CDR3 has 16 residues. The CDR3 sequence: CAWSTMDERYYNEQFF. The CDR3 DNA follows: TGTGCCTGGAGCACCATGGACGAGAGATACTACAATGAGCAGTTCTTC. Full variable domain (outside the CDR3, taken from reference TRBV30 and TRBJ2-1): SQTIHQWPATLVQPVGSPLSLECTVEGTSNPNLYWYRQAAGRGLQLLFYSVGIGQISSEVPQNLSASRPQDRQFILSSKKLLLSDSGFYLCAWSTMDERYYNEQFFGPGTRLTVL.

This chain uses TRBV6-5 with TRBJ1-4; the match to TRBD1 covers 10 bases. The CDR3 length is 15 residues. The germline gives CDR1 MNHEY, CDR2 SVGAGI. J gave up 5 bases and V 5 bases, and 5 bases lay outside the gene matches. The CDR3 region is CASSRTGGTNEKLFF. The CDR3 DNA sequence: TGTGCCAGCAGTCGGACAGGGGGGACGAATGAAAAACTGTTTTTT.

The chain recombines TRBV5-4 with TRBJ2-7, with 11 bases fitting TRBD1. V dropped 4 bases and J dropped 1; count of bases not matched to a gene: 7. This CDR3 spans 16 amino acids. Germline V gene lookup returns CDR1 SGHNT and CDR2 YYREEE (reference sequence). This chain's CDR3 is CASSKGTGGISYEQYF. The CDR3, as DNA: TGTGCCAGCAGCAAGGGGACAGGGGGGATTTCCTACGAGCAGTACTTC.

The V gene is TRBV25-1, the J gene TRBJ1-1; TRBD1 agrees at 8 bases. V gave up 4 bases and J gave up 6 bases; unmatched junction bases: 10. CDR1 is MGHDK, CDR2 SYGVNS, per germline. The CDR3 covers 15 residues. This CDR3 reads CASSARTGRGPEAFF. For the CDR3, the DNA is TGTGCCAGCAGTGCCCGGACAGGGCGTGGCCCTGAAGCTTTCTTT.

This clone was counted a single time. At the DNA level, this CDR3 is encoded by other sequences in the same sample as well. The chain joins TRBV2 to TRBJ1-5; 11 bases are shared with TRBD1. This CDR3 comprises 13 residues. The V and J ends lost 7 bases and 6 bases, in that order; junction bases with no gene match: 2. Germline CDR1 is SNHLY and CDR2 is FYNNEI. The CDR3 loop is CASMGQGGQPQHF. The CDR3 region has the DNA TGTGCCAGCATGGGACAGGGGGGTCAGCCCCAGCATTTT.

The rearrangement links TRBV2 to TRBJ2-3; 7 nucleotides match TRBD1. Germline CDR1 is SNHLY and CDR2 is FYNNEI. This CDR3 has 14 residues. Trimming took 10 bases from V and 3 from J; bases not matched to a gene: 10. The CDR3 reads CATGDRAGTDTQYF. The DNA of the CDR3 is TGTGCCACCGGAGACAGGGCAGGGACAGATACGCAGTATTTT.

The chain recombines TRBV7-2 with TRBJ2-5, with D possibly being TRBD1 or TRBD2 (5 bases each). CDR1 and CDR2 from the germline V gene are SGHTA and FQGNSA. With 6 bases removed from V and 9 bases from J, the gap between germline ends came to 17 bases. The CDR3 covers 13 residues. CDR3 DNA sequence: TGTGCCAGCAGTCCACCGGGACCCCATGCCCAGTACTTC. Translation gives CASSPPGPHAQYF.

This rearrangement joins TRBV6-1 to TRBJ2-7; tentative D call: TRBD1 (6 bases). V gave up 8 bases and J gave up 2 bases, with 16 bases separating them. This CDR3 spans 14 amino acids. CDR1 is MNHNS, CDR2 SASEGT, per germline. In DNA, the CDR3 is TGTGCCAGCGTAGCTGGGACACAAACCTACGAGCAGTACTTC. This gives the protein CASVAGTQTYEQYF.

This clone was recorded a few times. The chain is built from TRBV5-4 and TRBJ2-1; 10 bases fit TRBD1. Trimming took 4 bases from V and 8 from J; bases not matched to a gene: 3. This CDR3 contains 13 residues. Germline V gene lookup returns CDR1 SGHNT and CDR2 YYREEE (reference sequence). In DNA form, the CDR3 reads TGTGCCAGCAGCCGGACAGGGGGTGATGAGCAGTTCTTC. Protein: CASSRTGGDEQFF.

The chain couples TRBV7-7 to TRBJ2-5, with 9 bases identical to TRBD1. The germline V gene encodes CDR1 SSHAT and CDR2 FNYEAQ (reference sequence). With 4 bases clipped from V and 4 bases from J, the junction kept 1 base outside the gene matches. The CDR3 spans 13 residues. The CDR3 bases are TGTGCCAGCAGCTCGGACAGGGGAGAGACCCAGTACTTC. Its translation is CASSSDRGETQYF.

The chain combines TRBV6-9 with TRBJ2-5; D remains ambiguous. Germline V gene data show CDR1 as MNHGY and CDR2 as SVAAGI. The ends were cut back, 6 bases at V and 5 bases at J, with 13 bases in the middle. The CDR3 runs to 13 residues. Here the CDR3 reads CASSAQDDETQYF. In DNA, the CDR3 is TGTGCCAGCAGCGCGCAGGACGATGAGACCCAGTACTTC.

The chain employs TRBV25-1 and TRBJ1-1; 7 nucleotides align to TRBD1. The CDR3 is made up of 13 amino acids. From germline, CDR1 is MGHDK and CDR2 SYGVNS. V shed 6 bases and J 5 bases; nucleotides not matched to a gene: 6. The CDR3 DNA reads TGTGCCAGCAGAAGACAGGGTGAGACTGAAGCTTTCTTT. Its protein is CASRRQGETEAFF.

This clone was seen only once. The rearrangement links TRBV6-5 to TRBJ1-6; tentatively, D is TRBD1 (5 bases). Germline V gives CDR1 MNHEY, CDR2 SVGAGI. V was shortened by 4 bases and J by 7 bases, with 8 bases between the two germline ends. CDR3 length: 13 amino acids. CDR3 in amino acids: CASSFDRNSPLHF. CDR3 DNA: TGTGCCAGCAGTTTTGACAGAAATTCACCCCTCCACTTT.

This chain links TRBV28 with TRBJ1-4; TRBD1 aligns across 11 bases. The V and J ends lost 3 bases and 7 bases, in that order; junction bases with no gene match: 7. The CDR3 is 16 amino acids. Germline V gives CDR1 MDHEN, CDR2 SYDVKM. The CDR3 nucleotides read TGTGCCAGCAGTTTCGGCAAAGGGACAGGGGGTGAAAAACTGTTTTTT. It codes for CASSFGKGTGGEKLFF.

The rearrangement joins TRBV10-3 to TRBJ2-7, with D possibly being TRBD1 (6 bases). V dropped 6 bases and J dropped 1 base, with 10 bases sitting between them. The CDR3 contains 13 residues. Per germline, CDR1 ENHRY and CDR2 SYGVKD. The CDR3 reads CAIRPQGSYEQYF. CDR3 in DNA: TGTGCCATCAGGCCACAGGGTTCCTACGAGCAGTACTTC.

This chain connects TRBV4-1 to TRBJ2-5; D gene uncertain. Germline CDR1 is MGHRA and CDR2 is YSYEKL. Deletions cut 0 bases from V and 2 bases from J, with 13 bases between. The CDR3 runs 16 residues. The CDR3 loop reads CASSQEGRALQETQYF. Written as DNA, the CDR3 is TGCGCCAGCAGCCAAGAGGGAAGGGCACTACAAGAGACCCAGTACTTC.

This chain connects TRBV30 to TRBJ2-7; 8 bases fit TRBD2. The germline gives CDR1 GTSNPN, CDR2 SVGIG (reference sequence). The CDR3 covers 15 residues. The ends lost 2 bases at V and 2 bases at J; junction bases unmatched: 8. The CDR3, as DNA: TGTGCCTGGAGTTCGGCCGGGACTAGACCCTACGAGCAGTACTTC. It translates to CAWSSAGTRPYEQYF.

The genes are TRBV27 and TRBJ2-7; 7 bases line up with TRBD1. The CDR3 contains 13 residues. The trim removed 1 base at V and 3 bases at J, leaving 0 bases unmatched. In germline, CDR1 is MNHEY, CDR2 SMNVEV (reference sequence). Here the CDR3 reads CASSLWDSYEQYF. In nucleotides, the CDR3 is TGTGCCAGCAGTTTATGGGACAGCTACGAGCAGTACTTC.

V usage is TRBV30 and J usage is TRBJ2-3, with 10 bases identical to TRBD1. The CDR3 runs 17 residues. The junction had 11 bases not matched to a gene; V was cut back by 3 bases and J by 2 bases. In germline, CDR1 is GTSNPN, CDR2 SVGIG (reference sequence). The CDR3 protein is CAWSEFDRGPFTDTQYF. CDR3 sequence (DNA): TGTGCCTGGAGCGAGTTCGACAGGGGGCCTTTCACAGATACGCAGTATTTT.

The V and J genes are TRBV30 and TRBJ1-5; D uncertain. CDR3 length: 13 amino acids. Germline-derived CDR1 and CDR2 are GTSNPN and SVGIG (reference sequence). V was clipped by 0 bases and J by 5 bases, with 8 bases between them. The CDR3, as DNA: TGTGCCTGGAGTGTACTCACCGATCAGCCCCAGCATTTT. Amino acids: CAWSVLTDQPQHF.

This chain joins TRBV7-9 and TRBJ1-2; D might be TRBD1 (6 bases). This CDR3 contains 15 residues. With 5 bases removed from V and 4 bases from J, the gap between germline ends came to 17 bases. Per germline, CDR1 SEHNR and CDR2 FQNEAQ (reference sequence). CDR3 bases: TGTGCCAGCAGCCCCCAAAGGGGGGGAGCCTATGGCTACACCTTC. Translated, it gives CASSPQRGGAYGYTF.

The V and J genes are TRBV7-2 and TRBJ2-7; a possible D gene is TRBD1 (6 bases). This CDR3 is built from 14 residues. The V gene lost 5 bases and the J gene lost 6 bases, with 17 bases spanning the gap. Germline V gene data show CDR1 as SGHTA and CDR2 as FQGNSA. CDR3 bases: TGTGCCAGCAGCCCGCCATCCACAGGGAGCGAGCAGTACTTC. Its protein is CASSPPSTGSEQYF.

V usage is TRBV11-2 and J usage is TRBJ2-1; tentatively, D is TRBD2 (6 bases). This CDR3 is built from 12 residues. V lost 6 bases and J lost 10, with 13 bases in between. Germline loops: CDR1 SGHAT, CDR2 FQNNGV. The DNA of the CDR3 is TGTGCCAGCAGACGGGAGCCCACGGAGCAGTTCTTC. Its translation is CASRREPTEQFF.

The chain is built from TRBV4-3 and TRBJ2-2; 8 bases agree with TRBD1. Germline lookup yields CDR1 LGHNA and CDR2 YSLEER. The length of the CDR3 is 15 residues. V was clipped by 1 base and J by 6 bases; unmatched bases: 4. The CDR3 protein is CASSQGTGFPGELFF. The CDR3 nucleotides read TGCGCCAGCAGCCAAGGGACAGGGTTCCCCGGGGAGCTGTTTTTT.

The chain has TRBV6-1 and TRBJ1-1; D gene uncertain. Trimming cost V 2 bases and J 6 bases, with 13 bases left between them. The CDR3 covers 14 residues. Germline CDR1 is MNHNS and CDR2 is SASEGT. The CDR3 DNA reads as TGTGCCAGCAGTGAAACAAATTGGGTAGCTGAAGCTTTCTTT. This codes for CASSETNWVAEAFF.